This TCR beta chain was documented in a study of blood T cell repertoires in COVID-19. CDR3 length equals 13 residues. CDR1 is SGHAT, CDR2 FQNNGV, per germline. V lost 7 bases, J lost 1 base, and 10 bases lay in between. Profiled with immunoSEQ multiplex PCR; TCRdb holds only in-frame clones, not every one. The sample consists of around 190,000 clones, roughly 85% of them appearing once. The chain is built from TRBV11-2 and TRBJ1-1; maybe TRBD1 (5 bases). The TCR was taken from a woman of 80 years or more with acute or convalescent COVID-19. The sequencing input was peripheral blood. The chain's CDR3 is CASTLDRNTEAFF. CDR3 coding DNA: TGTGCCAGCACCCTTGACAGGAACACTGAAGCTTTCTTT.